These 7 T cell receptor beta chains originate from one sample sequenced in a study of T cells in Graves' hyperthyroidism and ophthalmopathy. Researchers took RNA transcripts and amplified the TCR beta CDR3 regions from them. The TCR CDR3 first-round RT-PCR relied on the HTBI primer set. Using its own MiXCR run on the multiplex PCR reads, TCRdb lists one record per CDR3 protein. The repertoire consists of a few hundred thousand distinct CDR3 sequences, with 15% occurring once and the leading ten covering 30% to 35%. The sequencing input was blood. The receptors here all came from a woman in her 30s with Graves' hyperthyroidism.

This clonotype has a count of ten or more. The V call is TRBV30, the J call TRBJ1-4; D gene unclear. Germline loops: CDR1 GTSNPN, CDR2 SVGIG (reference sequence). Trimming took 0 bases from V and 4 from J, leaving 9 bases between them. This CDR3 has 14 amino acids. The CDR3 spells CAWSVGTHNEKLFF. CDR3 sequence (DNA): TGTGCCTGGAGTGTAGGAACCCATAATGAAAAACTGTTTTTT. Full variable domain (outside the CDR3, taken from reference TRBV30 and TRBJ1-4): SQTIHQWPATLVQPVGSPLSLECTVEGTSNPNLYWYRQAAGRGLQLLFYSVGIGQISSEVPQNLSASRPQDRQFILSSKKLLLSDSGFYLCAWSVGTHNEKLFFGSGTQLSVL.

The sample holds many counts of this clonotype. The rearrangement joins TRBV27 to TRBJ2-3; D remains ambiguous. In germline, CDR1 is MNHEY, CDR2 SMNVEV (reference sequence). V lost 5 bases and J lost 0, with 12 bases in between. The CDR3 contains 15 residues. The CDR3 is CASSPRHTSTDTQYF. The CDR3 DNA reads as TGTGCCAGCAGTCCGCGACATACTAGCACAGATACGCAGTATTTT.

V gene TRBV29-1 combines with J gene TRBJ1-5; maybe TRBD1 (6 bases). V lost 4 bases, J lost 2 bases, and 9 bases lay in between. The CDR3 is made up of 13 amino acids. CDR1 SQVTM and CDR2 ANQGSEA come from the germline V gene. The chain's CDR3 is CSVGEGGNQPQHF. CDR3 DNA: TGCAGCGTTGGAGAGGGGGGCAATCAGCCCCAGCATTTT. The full variable domain, in which reference TRBV29-1 and TRBJ1-5 provide the parts outside the CDR3, is SAVISQKPSRDICQRGTSLTIQCQVDSQVTMMFWYRQQPGQSLTLIATANQGSEATYESGFVIDKFPISRPNLTFSTLTVSNMSPEDSSIYLCSVGEGGNQPQHFGDGTRLSIL.

This clonotype was counted many times. CDR3 loop: CAWRRQGGTEAFF. The CDR3 nucleotides read TGTGCCTGGCGTCGACAGGGAGGCACTGAAGCTTTCTTT. The rearrangement links TRBV30 to TRBJ1-1; the match to TRBD1 covers 7 bases. Germline-derived CDR1 and CDR2 are GTSNPN and SVGIG (reference sequence). CDR3 length: 13 amino acids. J gave up 4 bases and V 5 bases, and 7 bases lay outside the gene matches.

This clonotype was found many times. The genes are TRBV6-1 and TRBJ2-5, with D maybe TRBD2 (5 bases). The CDR3 consists of 14 residues. CDR1 and CDR2 from the germline V gene are MNHNS and SASEGT. The V end was cut by 5 bases, the J end by 1 base, with 11 bases between. The CDR3: CASSFFGLQETQYF. Written as DNA, the CDR3 is TGTGCCAGCAGTTTCTTCGGACTCCAAGAGACCCAGTACTTC.

This clonotype was detected only once. Just one base apart from a much larger clone, this may be a read error. The chain uses TRBV20-1 and TRBJ1-5; 7 bases align to TRBD1. In germline, CDR1 is DFQATT, CDR2 SNEGSKA (reference sequence). Trimming removed 2 bases from V and 12 bases from J; junction bases left unmatched: 13. The CDR3 extends over 14 amino acids. For the CDR3, the DNA is TGCAGTGCTAGACCCCGACAGGGATGGGAGCTCCAGCATTTT. Encoded protein: CSARPRQGWELQHF.

This clonotype appeared many times. The J gene is TRBJ1-5, the V gene TRBV18; D perhaps matches TRBD1 (5 bases). CDR3 length: 15 residues. The germline V and J ends were trimmed by 2 bases and 1 base, with 9 bases remaining between them. Germline V CDR1 and CDR2: KGHSH, LQKENI. CDR3 sequence (DNA): TGTGCCAGCTCACCAGATACAGGAAGCAATCAGCCCCAGCATTTT. Protein product: CASSPDTGSNQPQHF. Drawing the rest from reference TRBV18 and TRBJ1-5, the complete variable domain is NAGVMQNPRHLVRRRGQEARLRCSPMKGHSHVYWYRQLPEEGLKFMVYLQKENIIDESGMPKERFSAEFPKEGPSILRIQQVVRGDSAAYFCASSPDTGSNQPQHFGDGTRLSIL.